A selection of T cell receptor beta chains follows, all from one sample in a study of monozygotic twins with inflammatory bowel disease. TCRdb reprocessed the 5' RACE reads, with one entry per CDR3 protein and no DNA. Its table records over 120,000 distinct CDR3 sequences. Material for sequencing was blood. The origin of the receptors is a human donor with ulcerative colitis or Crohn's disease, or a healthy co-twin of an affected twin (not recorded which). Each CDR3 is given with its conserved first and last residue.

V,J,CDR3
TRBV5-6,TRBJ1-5,CASSLRGGQGFFQPQHF
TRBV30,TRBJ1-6,CAWSDGYNSPLHF
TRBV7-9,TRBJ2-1,CASSLTAGANYNEQFF
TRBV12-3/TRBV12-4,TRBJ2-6,CASSPTQNSGANVLTF
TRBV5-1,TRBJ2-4,CASSPSVGEPAKNMQYF
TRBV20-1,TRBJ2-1,CSARGPSGRAFGEQFF
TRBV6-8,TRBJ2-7,CASIQGDRATYEQYF
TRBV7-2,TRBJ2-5,CASSLDIWEETQYF
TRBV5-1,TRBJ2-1,CASRLVMFYNEQFF
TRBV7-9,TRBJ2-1,CATSGGLRYNEQFF
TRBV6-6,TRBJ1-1,CASSTLTDEAFF
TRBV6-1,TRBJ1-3,CASSRTVYSGNTIYF
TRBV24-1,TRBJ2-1,CATSLGSVPRDEQFF
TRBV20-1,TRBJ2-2,CSARGETANTGELFF
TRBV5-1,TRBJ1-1,CASSSGAGGDTEAFF
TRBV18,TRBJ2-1,CASSPLFSGSSYNEQFF
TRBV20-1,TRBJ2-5,CSVIRGSWTQYF
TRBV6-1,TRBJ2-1,CASSVAGAYNEQFF
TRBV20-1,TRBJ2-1,CSAHQTSVDNEQFF
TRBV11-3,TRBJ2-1,CASSLAGGPYNEQFF
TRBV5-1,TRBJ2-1,CASSYGLLYNEQFF
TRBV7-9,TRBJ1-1,CASSSWDTEAFF
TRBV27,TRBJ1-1,CASRTLTGGFRTEAFF
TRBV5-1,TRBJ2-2,CASKGTGINTGELFF
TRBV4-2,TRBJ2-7,CASSQDVRAYEQYF
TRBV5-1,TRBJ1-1,CASSLVPGGDTEAFF
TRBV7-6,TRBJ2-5,CASSLMGVEETQYF
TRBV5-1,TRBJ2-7,CASSLNRDYEQYF
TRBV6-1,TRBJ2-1,CASSPRGWGNEQFF
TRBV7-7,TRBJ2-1,CASSQGQGGYNEQFF
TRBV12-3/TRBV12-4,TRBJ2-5,CASSFMIAERGETQYF
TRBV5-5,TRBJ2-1,CASSWVPGPNREQFF
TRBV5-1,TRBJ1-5,CASSLGFVGGADQPQHF
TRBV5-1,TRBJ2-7,CASSLAELAGATHEQYF
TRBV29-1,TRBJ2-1,CSVDGERNEQFF
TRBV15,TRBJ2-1,CATRERKAQFF
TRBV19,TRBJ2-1,CASMIRMLTAGGPVNEQFF
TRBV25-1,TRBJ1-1,CASSERAGGLTEAFF
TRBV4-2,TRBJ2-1,CASSQMNEQFF
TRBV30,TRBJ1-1,CAWRKGQGTPEAFF
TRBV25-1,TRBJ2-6,CASSDPGTGGANVLTF
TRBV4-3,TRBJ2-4,CASSQDALGSTLAKNIQYF
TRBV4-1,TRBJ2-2,CASSERVAGELFF
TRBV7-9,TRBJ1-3,CASSFNLGTSGNTIYF
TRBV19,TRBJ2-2,CASSTGMTGELFF
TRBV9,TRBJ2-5,CASSPHLQPASGAQYF
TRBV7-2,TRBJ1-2,CASSLEGDYGYTF